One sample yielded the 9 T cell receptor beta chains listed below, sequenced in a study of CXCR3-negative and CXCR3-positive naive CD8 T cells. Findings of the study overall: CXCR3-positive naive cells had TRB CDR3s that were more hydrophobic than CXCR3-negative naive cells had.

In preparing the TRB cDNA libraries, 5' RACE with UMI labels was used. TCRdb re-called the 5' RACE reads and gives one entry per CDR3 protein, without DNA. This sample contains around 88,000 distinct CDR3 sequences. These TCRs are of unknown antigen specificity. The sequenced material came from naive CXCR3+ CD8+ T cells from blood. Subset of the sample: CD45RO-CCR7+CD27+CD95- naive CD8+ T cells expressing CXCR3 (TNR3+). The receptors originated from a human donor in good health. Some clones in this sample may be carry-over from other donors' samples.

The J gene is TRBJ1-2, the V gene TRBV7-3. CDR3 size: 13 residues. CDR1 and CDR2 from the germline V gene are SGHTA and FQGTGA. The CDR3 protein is CASSPSFGDGYTF.

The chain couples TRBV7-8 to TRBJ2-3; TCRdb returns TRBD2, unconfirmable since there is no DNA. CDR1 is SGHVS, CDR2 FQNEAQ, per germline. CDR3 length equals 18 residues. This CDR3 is CASSPNLAGGPGTDTQYF.

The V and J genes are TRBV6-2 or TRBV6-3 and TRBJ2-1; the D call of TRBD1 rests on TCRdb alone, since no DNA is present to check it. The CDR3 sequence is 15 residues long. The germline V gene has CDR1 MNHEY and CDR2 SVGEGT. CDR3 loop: CASTSQGESYNEQFF.

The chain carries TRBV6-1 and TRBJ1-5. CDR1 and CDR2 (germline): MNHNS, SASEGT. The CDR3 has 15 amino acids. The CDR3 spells CASSEAGTGPQPQHF.

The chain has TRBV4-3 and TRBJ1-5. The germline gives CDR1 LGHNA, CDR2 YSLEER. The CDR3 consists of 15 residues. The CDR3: CASSQDRGFNQPQHF.

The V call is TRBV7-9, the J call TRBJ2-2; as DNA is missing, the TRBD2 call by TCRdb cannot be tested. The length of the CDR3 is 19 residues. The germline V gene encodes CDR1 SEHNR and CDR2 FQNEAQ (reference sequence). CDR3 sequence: CASSFRTSVSVRNTGELFF. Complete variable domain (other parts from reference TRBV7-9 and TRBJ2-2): DTGVSQNPRHKITKRGQNVTFRCDPISEHNRLYWYRQTLGQGPEFLTYFQNEAQLEKSRLLSDRFSAERPKGSFSTLEIQRTEQGDSAMYLCASSFRTSVSVRNTGELFFGEGSRLTVL.

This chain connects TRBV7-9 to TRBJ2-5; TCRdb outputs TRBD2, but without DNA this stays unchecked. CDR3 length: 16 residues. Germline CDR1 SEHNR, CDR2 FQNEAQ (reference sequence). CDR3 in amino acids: CASSLTGQRTQETQYF.

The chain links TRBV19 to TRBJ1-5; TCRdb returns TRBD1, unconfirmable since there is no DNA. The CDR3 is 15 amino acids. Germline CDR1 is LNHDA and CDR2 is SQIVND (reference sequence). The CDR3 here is CASSMGGRSNQPQHF.

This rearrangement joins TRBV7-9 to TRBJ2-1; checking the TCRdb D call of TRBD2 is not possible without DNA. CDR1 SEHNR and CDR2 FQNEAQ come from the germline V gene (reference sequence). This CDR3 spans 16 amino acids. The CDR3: CASSLSNTGGPNEQFF.